The 16 T cell receptor beta chains below were found in one sample sequenced in a study of blood T cell repertoires in COVID-19. Data came from immunoSEQ multiplex PCR; TCRdb stores just in-frame clones and leaves some out. In the table there are about 250,000 clones, 80% to 90% of which are singletons. The sequencing input was peripheral blood. These receptors all come from a man aged 80 or over with acute or convalescent COVID-19.

The chain couples TRBV19 to TRBJ2-7, with 13 bases lining up with TRBD2. This CDR3 contains 17 residues. V trimming: 3 bases; J trimming: 1 base; junction bases outside the gene matches: 6. In germline, CDR1 is LNHDA, CDR2 SQIVND (reference sequence). CDR3 in amino acids: CASSMGTSGVTSYEQYF. The CDR3 nucleotides are TGTGCCAGTAGTATGGGGACTAGCGGGGTCACTTCCTACGAGCAGTACTTC.

V is TRBV6-2 or TRBV6-3 and J is TRBJ1-5; the match to TRBD1 covers 11 bases. The CDR3 consists of 15 residues. Unmatched junction bases numbered 8, after V lost 2 bases and J lost 11 bases. Per germline, CDR1 MNHEY and CDR2 SVGEGT. CDR3 nucleotides: TGTGCCAGCAGTTACCAGGGACAGGGGGGCCTGGCCCAGCATTTT. It yields the protein CASSYQGQGGLAQHF.

Comment on this clone: Other DNA sequences in this specimen translate into the identical CDR3. This chain uses TRBV18 with TRBJ2-7, with a possible D match to TRBD2 (6 bases). The CDR3 is 13 residues long. Germline CDR1 KGHSH, CDR2 LQKENI. V dropped 0 bases and J dropped 3 bases, with 6 bases sitting between them. The CDR3 sequence is CASSPPGGYEQYF. The CDR3 bases are TGTGCCAGCTCACCACCGGGGGGCTACGAGCAGTACTTC.

The gene calls are TRBV7-9 and TRBJ2-3; 9 bases agree with TRBD2. Germline CDR1 is SEHNR and CDR2 is FQNEAQ (reference sequence). The CDR3 contains 16 residues. V gave up 1 base and J gave up 6 bases; unmatched junction bases: 8. The CDR3 nucleotides are TGTGCCAGCAGCTTAGGACTAGCGGAGTCAGGGGATACGCAGTATTTT. It codes for CASSLGLAESGDTQYF.

The chain uses TRBV9 and TRBJ2-2, with D uncertain. This CDR3 contains 14 residues. Germline CDR1 SGDLS, CDR2 YYNGEE. V lost 0 bases, J lost 4 bases, and 7 bases lay in between. In nucleotides, the CDR3 is TGTGCCAGCAGCGTAGGGGCGAGCACCGGGGAGCTGTTTTTT. This translates into CASSVGASTGELFF.

V is TRBV6-5 and J is TRBJ1-5; D uncertain. CDR1 is MNHEY, CDR2 SVGAGI, per germline. Trimming shortened V by 7 bases and J by 3 bases, and 10 bases separated the two germline ends. The CDR3 totals 13 residues. CDR3 region: CASIAGNNQPQHF. CDR3 nucleotide sequence: TGTGCCAGCATCGCGGGAAACAATCAGCCCCAGCATTTT.

This clone has more than one count but fewer than ten. The rearrangement links TRBV7-9 to TRBJ2-3; the D is unclear. CDR1 SEHNR and CDR2 FQNEAQ come from the germline V gene (reference sequence). V was trimmed by 3 bases and J by 0 bases, leaving 10 bases between them. This CDR3 has 15 amino acids. DNA of the CDR3: TGTGCCAGCAGCTTTCGCGGAGCTAGCACAGATACGCAGTATTTT. Protein: CASSFRGASTDTQYF.

The chain employs TRBV11-2 and TRBJ1-2; TRBD1 agrees at 8 bases. V lost 4 bases to trimming and J lost 4 bases; unmatched junction nucleotides: 14. This CDR3 spans 17 amino acids. The germline V gene encodes CDR1 SGHAT and CDR2 FQNNGV. The CDR3 protein is CASSSTGQVENFYGYTF. In nucleotides, the CDR3 is TGTGCCAGCAGCTCTACGGGACAGGTCGAAAACTTCTATGGCTACACCTTC. Full variable domain (rest looked up from reference TRBV11-2 and TRBJ1-2): EAGVAQSPRYKIIEKRQSVAFWCNPISGHATLYWYQQILGQGPKLLIQFQNNGVVDDSQLPKDRFSAERLKGVDSTLKIQPAKLEDSAVYLCASSSTGQVENFYGYTFGSGTRLTVV.

The chain recombines TRBV7-9 with TRBJ2-1; maybe TRBD2 (5 bases). CDR1 and CDR2 (germline): SEHNR, FQNEAQ (reference sequence). Trimming pared 5 bases from V and 2 bases from J, leaving 19 bases between. The CDR3 is 17 amino acids. CDR3 residues: CASSPNPGWGTYNEQFF. The CDR3 nucleotides read TGTGCCAGCAGCCCGAATCCGGGATGGGGAACCTACAATGAGCAGTTCTTC. Full variable domain (missing parts from reference TRBV7-9 and TRBJ2-1): DTGVSQNPRHKITKRGQNVTFRCDPISEHNRLYWYRQTLGQGPEFLTYFQNEAQLEKSRLLSDRFSAERPKGSFSTLEIQRTEQGDSAMYLCASSPNPGWGTYNEQFFGPGTRLTVL.

The V and J genes are TRBV10-3 and TRBJ1-6; D unresolved. Germline CDR1 and CDR2: ENHRY and SYGVKD. The CDR3 length is 13 residues. V lost 3 bases, J lost 8 bases, and 8 bases lay in between. In DNA, the CDR3 is TGTGCCATCAGTGAATTCGGGGATTCACCCCTCCACTTT. It translates to CAISEFGDSPLHF.

The chain has TRBV14 and TRBJ2-5, with 9 bases that match TRBD2. This CDR3 has 19 residues. Germline values: CDR1 SGHDN, CDR2 FVKESK. The ends lost 0 bases at V and 5 bases at J; junction bases unmatched: 16. The DNA of the CDR3 is TGTGCCAGCAGCCAAGAATCTATTTTAGCGGGAGAGTCGCTGGAGACCCAGTACTTC. Protein: CASSQESILAGESLETQYF.

V is TRBV19 and J is TRBJ1-5; TRBD1 aligns across 11 bases. This CDR3 contains 17 residues. The trim removed 6 bases at V and 3 bases at J, leaving 10 bases unmatched. The germline V gene encodes CDR1 LNHDA and CDR2 SQIVND (reference sequence). As DNA, the CDR3 is TGTGCCAGTAGAAGCCTGGACAGGGGGCTTATCAATCAGCCCCAGCATTTT. It yields the protein CASRSLDRGLINQPQHF.

The chain uses TRBV18 and TRBJ2-1, with 7 nucleotides matching TRBD2. Trimming removed 3 bases from V and 9 bases from J; junction bases left unmatched: 8. The CDR3 loop spans 14 amino acids. CDR1 and CDR2 from the germline V gene are KGHSH and LQKENI. CDR3 DNA sequence: TGTGCCAGCTCACCGTCTGGGGGGGTAACTGAGCAGTTCTTC. This codes for CASSPSGGVTEQFF.

The rearrangement links TRBV7-2 to TRBJ2-5; 10 bases line up with TRBD1. V shed 1 base and J 5 bases; nucleotides not matched to a gene: 4. The CDR3 has 15 amino acids. Germline V gives CDR1 SGHTA, CDR2 FQGNSA. This chain's CDR3 is CASSLGGQGGETQYF. CDR3 coding DNA: TGTGCCAGCAGCTTAGGAGGACAGGGGGGCGAGACCCAGTACTTC.

The chain recombines TRBV6-5 with TRBJ2-7, with 9 bases fitting TRBD1. The J segment lost 4 bases and the V segment lost 0 bases, leaving 4 bases of the junction unmatched. CDR1 MNHEY and CDR2 SVGAGI come from the germline V gene. CDR3 length: 15 amino acids. CDR3: CASSYSTDRGYEQYF. CDR3 nucleotides: TGTGCCAGCAGTTACTCAACGGACAGGGGATACGAGCAGTACTTC.

The chain recombines TRBV6-5 with TRBJ1-2, with a possible D match to TRBD1 (6 bases). The ends were cut back, 0 bases at V and 4 bases at J, with 12 bases in the middle. Germline CDR1 reads MNHEY; CDR2 reads SVGAGI. The CDR3 totals 15 residues. This chain's CDR3 is CASSYSEDSPYGYTF. CDR3 in DNA: TGTGCCAGCAGTTACTCAGAGGACAGTCCCTATGGCTACACCTTC.